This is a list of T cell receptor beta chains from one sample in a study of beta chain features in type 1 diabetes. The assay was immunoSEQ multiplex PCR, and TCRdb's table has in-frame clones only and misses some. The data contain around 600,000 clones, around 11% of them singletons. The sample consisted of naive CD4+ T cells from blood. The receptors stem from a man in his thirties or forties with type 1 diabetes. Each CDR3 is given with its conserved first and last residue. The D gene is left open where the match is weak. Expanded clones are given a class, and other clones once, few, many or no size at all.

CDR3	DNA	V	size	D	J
CASSAIEGPQHF	TGTGCCAGCAGCGCGATAGAAGGACCCCAGCATTTT	TRBV2	few	NA	TRBJ1-5
CASSEPGGYTF	TGTGCCAGCAGCGAACCGGGGGGCTACACCTTC	TRBV9	few	NA	TRBJ1-2
CASSMGWQPQHF	TGTGCCAGTAGTATGGGATGGCAGCCCCAGCATTTT	TRBV19	few	NA	TRBJ1-5
CAISGQPNEKLFF	TGTGCCATCAGCGGACAGCCAAATGAAAAACTGTTTTTT	TRBV10-3	NA	NA	TRBJ1-4
CASGQGSGELFF	TGTGCCAGCGGCCAGGGCTCCGGGGAGCTGTTTTTT	TRBV4-2	NA	NA	TRBJ2-2
CASSLGQGAYEQYF	TGCGCCAGCAGCTTGGGGCAGGGGGCTTACGAGCAGTACTTC	TRBV5-1	few	TRBD1	TRBJ2-7
CASGTSGNTIYF	TGTGCTAGTGGCACGAGTGGAAACACCATATATTTT	TRBV12-5	NA	NA	TRBJ1-3
CAWGSGRNQPQHF	TGTGCCTGGGGGTCAGGGCGAAATCAGCCCCAGCATTTT	TRBV30	NA	NA	TRBJ1-5
CASNYGTGGTEAFF	TGCGCCAGCAATTACGGGACAGGGGGCACTGAAGCTTTCTTT	TRBV5-1	NA	TRBD1	TRBJ1-1
CASTLGQVGGEQFF	TGTGCCAGTACCTTAGGACAGGTCGGCGGTGAGCAGTTCTTC	TRBV19	few	TRBD1	TRBJ2-1
CASSPRAGRWVQETQYF	TGTGCCAGCAGCCCCCGGGCGGGACGGTGGGTACAAGAGACCCAGTACTTC	TRBV5-6	once	NA	TRBJ2-5
CASASRATGNTIYF	TGTGCCAGCGCGAGCAGGGCAACTGGAAACACCATATATTTT	TRBV9	NA	NA	TRBJ1-3
CASSTGTGNTDTQYF	TGTGCCAGCAGTACCGGGACAGGGAACACAGATACGCAGTATTTT	TRBV6-1	NA	TRBD1	TRBJ2-3
CASSLAYAGEDQPQHF	TGTGCCAGCAGCTTAGCGTACGCAGGGGAGGATCAGCCCCAGCATTTT	TRBV7-2	few	NA	TRBJ1-5
CAWNPGRDYGYTF	TGTGCCTGGAATCCGGGGAGGGACTATGGCTACACCTTC	TRBV30	few	NA	TRBJ1-2
CSVGQHYF	TGCAGCGTGGGACAGCATTACTTC	TRBV29-1	NA	TRBD1	TRBJ2-5
CASSQNRASNQPQHF	TGCGCCAGCAGCCAAAACCGGGCTAGCAATCAGCCCCAGCATTTT	TRBV4-3	NA	NA	TRBJ1-5
CASSISPQETQYF	TGTGCCAGTAGTATAAGTCCGCAAGAGACCCAGTACTTC	TRBV19	NA	NA	TRBJ2-5
CASSLEMDGYTF	TGCGCCAGCAGCTTGGAGATGGATGGCTACACCTTC	TRBV5-1	NA	NA	TRBJ1-2
CASSLAEGGMNSPLHF	TGCGCCAGCAGCTTGGCCGAGGGGGGAATGAATTCACCCCTCCACTTT	TRBV5-1	few	NA	TRBJ1-6
CASSPGTSGETQYF	TGTGCCAGCAGCCCCGGGACTAGCGGGGAGACCCAGTACTTC	TRBV4-2	few	TRBD2	TRBJ2-5
CASSVTTGNTEAFF	TGTGCCAGCAGTGTAACAACAGGGAACACTGAAGCTTTCTTT	TRBV6-1	few	NA	TRBJ1-1
CASSEGTFEQGYTF	TGTGCCAGCAGTGAAGGCACCTTTGAGCAAGGCTACACCTTC	TRBV2	NA	NA	TRBJ1-2
CAWSVIGNHGYTF	TGTGCCTGGAGTGTAATAGGGAACCATGGCTACACCTTC	TRBV30	few	NA	TRBJ1-2
CASYTGDEQFF	TGTGCCAGTTACACAGGGGACGAGCAGTTCTTC	TRBV28	NA	TRBD1	TRBJ2-1
CASSMTSNTEAFF	TGTGCCAGCAGTATGACGTCTAACACTGAAGCTTTCTTT	TRBV6-6	NA	NA	TRBJ1-1
CASRGTGGPETQYF	TGTGCCAGCAGAGGGACAGGGGGTCCGGAGACCCAGTACTTC	TRBV5-6	NA	TRBD1	TRBJ2-5
CASSPVEANYGYTF	TGTGCCAGCTCACCAGTGGAAGCTAACTATGGCTACACCTTC	TRBV18	NA	NA	TRBJ1-2
CASNRDRQETQYF	TGCGCCAGCAACCGGGACAGACAAGAGACCCAGTACTTC	TRBV5-1	NA	TRBD1	TRBJ2-5
CASSLNGGGRETQYF	TGTGCCAGCAGTTTGAACGGAGGGGGCCGTGAGACCCAGTACTTC	TRBV27	few	NA	TRBJ2-5
CASSEYGGGPEQYF	TGTGCCAGCAGTGAATATGGGGGGGGCCCTGAGCAGTACTTC	TRBV25-1	NA	NA	TRBJ2-7